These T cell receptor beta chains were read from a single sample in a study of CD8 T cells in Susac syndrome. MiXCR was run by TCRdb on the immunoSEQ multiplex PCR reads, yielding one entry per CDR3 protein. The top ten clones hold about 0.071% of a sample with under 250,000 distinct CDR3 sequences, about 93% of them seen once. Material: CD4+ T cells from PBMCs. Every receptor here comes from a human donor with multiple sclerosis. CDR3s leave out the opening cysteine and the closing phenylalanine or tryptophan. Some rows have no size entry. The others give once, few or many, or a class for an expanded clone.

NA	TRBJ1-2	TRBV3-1	ASSQGSQGNYGYT
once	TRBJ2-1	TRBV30	ACTQGDYNEQF
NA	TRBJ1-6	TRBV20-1	SASNDLGNSPLH
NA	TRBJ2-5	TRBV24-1	ATSDPKGYQETQY
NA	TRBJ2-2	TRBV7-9	ASTSRASSTGELF
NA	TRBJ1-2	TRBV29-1	SVVYVGGYT
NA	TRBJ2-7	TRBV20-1	SARGQVGYEQY
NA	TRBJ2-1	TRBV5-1	ASSSAGTSADEQF
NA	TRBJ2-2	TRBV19	ATPVGGNTGELF
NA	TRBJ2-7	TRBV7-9	ASRKPGLPYEQY
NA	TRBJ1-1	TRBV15	ATGSGRGGDTEAF
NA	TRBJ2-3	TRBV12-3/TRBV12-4	ASQYGGPRTDTQY
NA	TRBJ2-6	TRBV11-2	ASSLLKPTGYFSGANVLT
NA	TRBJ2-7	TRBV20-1	SASKPGTAVSYEQY
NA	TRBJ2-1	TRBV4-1	ASSQKGTGPYNEQF
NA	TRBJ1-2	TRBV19	ASSIQSGRPYGYT
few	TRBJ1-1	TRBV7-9	ASSLTPTEAF
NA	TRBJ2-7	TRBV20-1	SATPPGTGGLQY
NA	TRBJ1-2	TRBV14	ASSPGTNNYGYT
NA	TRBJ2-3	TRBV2	AIGPAGAQTQY
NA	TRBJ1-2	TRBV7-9	ASSRRESNYGYT
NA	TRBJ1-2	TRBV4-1	ASSQPTQGAWGNYGYT
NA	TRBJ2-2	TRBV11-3	ASSLDRGQVAGELF
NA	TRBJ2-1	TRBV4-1	ASSHEIPSGRGPRNEQF
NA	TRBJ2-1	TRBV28	ASSLPQGYPPNEQF
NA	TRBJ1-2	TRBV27	ASSLSYEQNYGYT
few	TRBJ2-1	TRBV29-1	SFGASNEQF
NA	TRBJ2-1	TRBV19	ASSRPGPTINEQF
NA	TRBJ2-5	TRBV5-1	ASSLVRRQETQY
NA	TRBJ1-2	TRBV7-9	ASSQGYGGYGYT
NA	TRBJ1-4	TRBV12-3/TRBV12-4	ASSPQGANEKLF
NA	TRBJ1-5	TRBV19	ASSSIQGPPQH
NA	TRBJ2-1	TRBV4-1	ASSQEGPRGAVFNEQF
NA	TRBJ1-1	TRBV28	ASSPPGPATEAF
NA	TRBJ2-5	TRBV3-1	ASSLAGDQYQETQY
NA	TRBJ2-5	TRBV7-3	ASSFQSGQETQY
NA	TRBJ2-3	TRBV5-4	ASSLPTSGSTDTQY
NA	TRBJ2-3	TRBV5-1	ASSLSGTGDTQY
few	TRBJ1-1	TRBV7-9	ASSRQMNTEAF
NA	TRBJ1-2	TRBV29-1	SVETPGYT
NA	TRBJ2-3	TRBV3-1	ASSPRATDTQY
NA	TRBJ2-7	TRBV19	ASSPGGGGEQY
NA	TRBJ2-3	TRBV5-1	ASSLQWGRTDTQY
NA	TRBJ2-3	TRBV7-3	ASSLSSADTQY
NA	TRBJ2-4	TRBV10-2	ASSETSGGWDIQY
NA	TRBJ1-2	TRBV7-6	ASSRTPGPDYGYT
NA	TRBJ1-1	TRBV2	ASASGVEPEAF
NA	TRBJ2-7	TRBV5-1	ASSLLSHSYEQY
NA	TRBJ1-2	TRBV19	ASRSGQGEWSRGYT
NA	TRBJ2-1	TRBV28	ASSSSDLDEQF
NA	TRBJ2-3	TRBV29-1	SVDGTGGRTDTQY
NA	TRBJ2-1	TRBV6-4	ASSDSIGTSGNEQF
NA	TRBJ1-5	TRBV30	AWSVGSNQPQH
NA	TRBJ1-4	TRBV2	ASSTGQSANEKLF
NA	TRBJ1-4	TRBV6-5	ASSLLGGRIEKLF
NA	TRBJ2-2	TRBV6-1	ASRSPRRVVPTGELF
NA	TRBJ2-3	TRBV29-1	SVEGGFWKGPDTQY
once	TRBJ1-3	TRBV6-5	ASSPRDPEDTIY
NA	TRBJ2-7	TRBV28	ASRQGARGEQY
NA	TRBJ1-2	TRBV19	ASSIGAGFGYT